The source of this TCR beta chain is a study of T cells in localized non-small cell lung cancer. Study-level results: Uninvolved adjacent lung showed peak T cell clonality, exceeding tumor.

Turning to this clone: As yet, its antigen is unknown.

With 4 bases removed from V and 1 base from J, the gap between germline ends came to 10 bases. The germline V gene has CDR1 WNHNN and CDR2 SYGVQD (reference sequence). The CDR3 covers 14 residues. Sequencing used immunoSEQ multiplex PCR; TCRdb keeps in-frame clones, though not all of them. Of about 92,000 clones listed, approximately 91% are singletons. The V gene is TRBV10-1, the J gene TRBJ1-1, with D unresolved. This clonotype originated in a woman aged 40-75 years with stage II squamous cell lung carcinoma. Sequenced material: PBMCs, taken before any cancer treatment. The CDR3 DNA is TGCGCCAGCAGTGGACGGGAACCGAACACTGAAGCTTTCTTT. Protein sequence: CASSGREPNTEAFF.